The 23 T cell receptor beta chains listed next were all sequenced from one sample in a study of Ad26.COV2.S vaccination and SARS-CoV-2 variants. The protocol was immunoSEQ multiplex PCR, while the TCRdb copy is restricted to in-frame clones and leaves out a portion. This table holds approximately 420,000 clones, 88% found once. The treatment here: around 19 received Ad26.COV2.S at low or high dose, single or two shots; 5 received placebo; per-sample allocation not given. Day 63 after the first vaccine or placebo injection was the time point for sampling. The sample consisted of peripheral blood, taken in a trial of Ad26.COV2.S vaccine versus placebo. The receptor set was obtained from a person between 18 and 60 years old who received the Ad26.COV2.S COVID-19 vaccine or a placebo.

This chain links TRBV6-2 or TRBV6-3 with TRBJ2-5; 9 positions match TRBD2. After removal of 1 base from V and 5 bases from J, the junction contained 5 bases not matched to a gene. The CDR3 spans 15 residues. Looked up from germline, CDR1 is MNHEY and CDR2 is SVGEGT. This chain's CDR3 is CASSYLRGGPETQYF. CDR3 nucleotide sequence: TGTGCCAGCAGTTACTTGCGGGGGGGTCCGGAGACCCAGTACTTC.

The V call is TRBV30, the J call TRBJ2-1, with 11 positions matching TRBD2. J gave up 4 bases and V 8 bases, and 4 bases lay outside the gene matches. This CDR3 is 13 amino acids long. Germline V gene data show CDR1 as GTSNPN and CDR2 as SVGIG (reference sequence). CDR3 amino acids: CARRTSGYNEQFF. In nucleotides, the CDR3 is TGTGCCAGACGGACTAGCGGGTACAATGAGCAGTTCTTC.

The J gene is TRBJ1-5, the V gene TRBV15; possible D gene TRBD1, 5 bases. The germline gives CDR1 LNHNV, CDR2 YYDKDF (reference sequence). V was trimmed by 4 bases and J by 6 bases, leaving 16 bases between them. The CDR3 spans 15 residues. Here the CDR3 reads CATSTSRGYGQPQHF. The CDR3 nucleotides read TGTGCCACCAGCACCTCCCGGGGGTATGGTCAGCCCCAGCATTTT.

The gene calls are TRBV2 and TRBJ1-4; TRBD1 matches at 12 bases. CDR1 is SNHLY, CDR2 FYNNEI, per germline. Trimming at V came to 7 bases and at J to 3 bases, leaving 15 bases not matched to a gene. The CDR3 is 19 residues long. The CDR3 bases are TGTGCCAGCACCGTCTCACCGGGACAGGGGGCTGTAGCTAATGAAAAACTGTTTTTT. Protein product: CASTVSPGQGAVANEKLFF.

The V and J genes are TRBV20-1 and TRBJ2-7, with D perhaps TRBD2 (6 bases). The CDR3 sequence is 11 residues long. CDR1 is DFQATT, CDR2 SNEGSKA, per germline (reference sequence). The ends were cut back, 3 bases at V and 5 bases at J, with 8 bases in the middle. CDR3 DNA: TGCAGTGCTAGCCGCGGGGACGAGCAGTACTTC. It codes for CSASRGDEQYF.

This chain connects TRBV6-6 to TRBJ2-7; tentative D call: TRBD1 (6 bases). This CDR3 has 13 amino acids. V was trimmed by 8 bases and J by 4 bases, leaving 15 bases between them. Germline V gene data show CDR1 as MNHNY and CDR2 as SVGAGI (reference sequence). This CDR3 is CASGQGLRYEQYF. CDR3 bases: TGTGCCAGCGGCCAGGGGTTGCGATACGAGCAGTACTTC.

This chain links TRBV5-1 with TRBJ1-2; D gene ambiguous. The CDR3 totals 14 residues. V was shortened by 0 bases and J by 5 bases, with 11 bases between the two germline ends. The germline V gene encodes CDR1 SGHRS and CDR2 YFSETQ. The CDR3 loop reads CASSLDNIGYGYTF. The CDR3 DNA reads TGCGCCAGCAGCTTGGATAACATCGGATATGGCTACACCTTC.

This clone has a handful of counts. The chain couples TRBV7-9 to TRBJ1-2; D is ambiguous. CDR3 length: 15 amino acids. CDR1 is SEHNR, CDR2 FQNEAQ, per germline (reference sequence). Trimming removed 0 bases at V and 4 bases at J, with 12 bases between. CDR3 nucleotides: TGTGCCAGCAGCTTAGCGAGCGGCACCGCCTATGGCTACACCTTC. Translated, it gives CASSLASGTAYGYTF.

CDR3 residues: CASSLAGGGYTF. CDR3 sequence (DNA): TGTGCCAGCAGCTTAGCAGGGGGTGGCTACACCTTC. The gene calls are TRBV11-2 and TRBJ1-2; 7 bases map to TRBD1. CDR1 is SGHAT and CDR2 is FQNNGV in the germline V gene. V lost 1 base, J lost 7 bases, and 0 bases stayed unmatched. The CDR3 consists of 12 residues. The variable domain in full, completed from reference TRBV11-2 and TRBJ1-2, reads EAGVAQSPRYKIIEKRQSVAFWCNPISGHATLYWYQQILGQGPKLLIQFQNNGVVDDSQLPKDRFSAERLKGVDSTLKIQPAKLEDSAVYLCASSLAGGGYTFGSGTRLTVV.

The gene calls are TRBV19 and TRBJ2-2, with D tentatively TRBD1 (6 bases). This CDR3 contains 14 residues. V was pared by 5 bases and J by 4 bases, with 11 bases between. CDR1 and CDR2 (germline): LNHDA, SQIVND (reference sequence). The CDR3 nucleotides read TGTGCCAGTAGTCGAGACAGGATCACCGGGGAGCTGTTTTTT. This codes for CASSRDRITGELFF.

This rearrangement joins TRBV14 to TRBJ2-1; possibly TRBD2 for D (6 bases). The CDR3 covers 17 residues. In germline, CDR1 is SGHDN, CDR2 FVKESK. Trimming pared 4 bases from V and 2 bases from J, leaving 18 bases between. Written as DNA, the CDR3 is TGTGCCAGCAGCCCCCGTCTCCGGGGGATCACCTACAATGAGCAGTTCTTC. Protein product: CASSPRLRGITYNEQFF.

This clone was detected a few times. This chain connects TRBV27 to TRBJ2-7; 10 nucleotides align to TRBD1. Germline-derived CDR1 and CDR2 are MNHEY and SMNVEV (reference sequence). This CDR3 region has 14 residues. The junction had 3 bases not matched to a gene; V was cut back by 4 bases and J by 3 bases. The CDR3, as DNA: TGTGCCAGCAGTTCCGGGACAGGGGACTACGAGCAGTACTTC. Translation gives CASSSGTGDYEQYF.

A few counts support this clone. The gene calls are TRBV10-3 and TRBJ2-2, with TRBD2 identical over 9 bases. The CDR3 is 15 residues long. Germline assignment: CDR1 ENHRY and CDR2 SYGVKD. Trimming cost V 6 bases and J 3 bases; bases outside gene matches: 5. CDR3 sequence: CAISPGLAHTGELFF. The DNA for the CDR3 is TGTGCCATCAGCCCGGGACTAGCTCACACCGGGGAGCTGTTTTTT.

The rearrangement joins TRBV12-5 to TRBJ2-3, with a possible D match to TRBD2 (6 bases). Germline V lookup: CDR1 LGHNT, CDR2 FRNRAP. The length of the CDR3 is 15 residues. V shed 7 bases and J shed 3 bases, with 17 bases lying between them. The CDR3 loop is CASALTRALTDTQYF. The CDR3 DNA is TGTGCTAGTGCCCTGACTAGGGCCCTAACAGATACGCAGTATTTT. Based on the CDR3 plus reference TRBV12-5 and TRBJ2-3, the full variable domain is DARVTQTPRHKVTEMGQEVTMRCQPILGHNTVFWYRQTMMQGLELLAYFRNRAPLDDSGMPKDRFSAEMPDATLATLKIQPSEPRDSAVYFCASALTRALTDTQYFGPGTRLTVL.

The chain links TRBV5-5 to TRBJ2-7, with TRBD1 matching 9 bases. The V and J ends lost 0 bases and 5 bases, in that order; junction bases with no gene match: 12. CDR1 and CDR2 (germline): SGHKS, YYEKEE (reference sequence). There are 17 residues in the CDR3. Here the CDR3 reads CASSLAPGTGPTHEQYF. The CDR3 DNA follows: TGTGCCAGCAGCTTGGCCCCAGGGACAGGGCCGACCCACGAGCAGTACTTC.

This rearrangement joins TRBV6-5 to TRBJ1-5; maybe TRBD1 (5 bases). Trimming shortened V by 7 bases and J by 3 bases, and 16 bases separated the two germline ends. The CDR3 sequence is 15 residues long. Germline V gives CDR1 MNHEY, CDR2 SVGAGI. In nucleotides, the CDR3 is TGTGCCAGCAACCCCTCAACAGGCGTCAATCAGCCCCAGCATTTT. Residues: CASNPSTGVNQPQHF.

The chain carries TRBV18 and TRBJ2-1; possibly TRBD2 for D (6 bases). The CDR3 spans 13 residues. Trimming left V 3 bases short and J 5 bases short, with 8 bases between. Germline V gene sequence: CDR1 KGHSH, CDR2 LQKENI. The CDR3 bases are TGTGCCAGCTCACCGGCGGGGAACAATGAGCAGTTCTTC. Protein sequence: CASSPAGNNEQFF.

CDR3 region: CASSEALLAGVDTQYF. CDR3 nucleotide sequence: TGTGCCAGCAGTGAAGCGTTACTAGCGGGGGTAGATACGCAGTATTTT. The gene calls are TRBV6-1 and TRBJ2-3; 11 nucleotides agree with TRBD2. Germline loops: CDR1 MNHNS, CDR2 SASEGT. This CDR3 spans 16 amino acids. The V and J ends lost 0 bases and 5 bases, in that order; junction bases with no gene match: 4.

The chain employs TRBV13 and TRBJ2-7; no firm D call. Germline V gene sequence: CDR1 PRHDT, CDR2 FYEKMQ (reference sequence). The length of the CDR3 is 12 residues. Deletions cut 4 bases from V and 5 bases from J, with 9 bases between. CDR3 in amino acids: CASSSSPDEQYF. In nucleotides, the CDR3 is TGTGCCAGCAGCTCGAGCCCGGACGAGCAGTACTTC.

The V and J genes are TRBV3-1 (or the pseudogene TRBV3-2) and TRBJ1-4; the D is unclear. CDR3 length equals 14 residues. The germline V and J ends were trimmed by 2 bases and 4 bases, with 8 bases remaining between them. Germline values: CDR1 LGHDT, CDR2 YNNKEL (reference sequence). The CDR3 loop reads CASSQFVFNEKLFF. The CDR3 DNA follows: TGTGCCAGCAGCCAATTCGTCTTTAATGAAAAACTGTTTTTT.

The chain is built from TRBV5-4 and TRBJ2-1; TRBD2 matches 10 bases. V trimming: 5 bases; J trimming: 5 bases; junction bases outside the gene matches: 4. The CDR3 consists of 14 residues. CDR1 SGHNT and CDR2 YYREEE come from the germline V gene (reference sequence). CDR3 nucleotide sequence: TGTGCCAGCAGAGGAGCGGGGGGGGACAATGAGCAGTTCTTC. This codes for CASRGAGGDNEQFF.

V is TRBV6-5 and J is TRBJ1-1; 10 nucleotides match TRBD1. This CDR3 has 16 residues. Per the germline V gene, CDR1 is MNHEY and CDR2 is SVGAGI. With V trimmed by 2 bases and J by 4 bases, 7 bases remained unmatched. In DNA, the CDR3 is TGTGCCAGCAGTTACCACCGGGACAGGGGCGGCACTGAAGCTTTCTTT. It translates to CASSYHRDRGGTEAFF.

The rearrangement joins TRBV25-1 to TRBJ1-3; 8 positions agree with TRBD1. The CDR3 has 15 residues. CDR1 and CDR2 from the germline V gene are MGHDK and SYGVNS. With V trimmed by 2 bases and J by 2 bases, 2 bases remained unmatched. CDR3 bases: TGTGCCAGCAGTGAACGGACAGGGCCTGGAAACACCATATATTTT. Translating it yields CASSERTGPGNTIYF. The full variable domain, with the rest looked up from reference TRBV25-1 and TRBJ1-3, is EADIYQTPRYLVIGTGKKITLECSQTMGHDKMYWYQQDPGMELHLIHYSYGVNSTEKGDLSSESTVSRIRTEHFPLTLESARPSHTSQYLCASSERTGPGNTIYFGEGSWLTVV.